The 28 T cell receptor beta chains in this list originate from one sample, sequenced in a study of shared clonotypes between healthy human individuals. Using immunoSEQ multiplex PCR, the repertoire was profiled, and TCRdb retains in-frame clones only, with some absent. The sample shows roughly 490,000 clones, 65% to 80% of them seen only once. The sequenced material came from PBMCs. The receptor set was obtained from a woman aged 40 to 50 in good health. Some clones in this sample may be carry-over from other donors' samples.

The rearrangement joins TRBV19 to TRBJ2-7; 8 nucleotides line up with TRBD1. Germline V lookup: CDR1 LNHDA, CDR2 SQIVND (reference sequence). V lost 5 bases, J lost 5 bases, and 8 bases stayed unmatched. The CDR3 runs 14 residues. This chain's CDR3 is CASSPWTGPNEQYF. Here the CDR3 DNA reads TGTGCCAGTAGTCCGTGGACAGGGCCCAACGAGCAGTACTTC.

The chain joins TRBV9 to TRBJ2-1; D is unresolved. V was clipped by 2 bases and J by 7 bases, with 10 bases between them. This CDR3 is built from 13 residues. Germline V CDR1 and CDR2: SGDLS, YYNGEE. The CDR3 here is CASSVKKANEQFF. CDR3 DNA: TGTGCCAGCAGCGTTAAAAAAGCTAATGAGCAGTTCTTC.

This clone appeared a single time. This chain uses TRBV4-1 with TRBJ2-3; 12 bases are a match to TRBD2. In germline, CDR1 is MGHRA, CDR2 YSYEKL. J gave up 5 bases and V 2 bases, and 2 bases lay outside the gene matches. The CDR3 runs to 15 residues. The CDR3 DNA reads TGCGCCAGCAGCCAACTAGCGGGAGGGTTAGATACGCAGTATTTT. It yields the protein CASSQLAGGLDTQYF.

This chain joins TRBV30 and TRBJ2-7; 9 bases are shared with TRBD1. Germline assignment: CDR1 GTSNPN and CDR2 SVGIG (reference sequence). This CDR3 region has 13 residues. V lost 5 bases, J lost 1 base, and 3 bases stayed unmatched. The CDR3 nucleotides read TGTGCCTGGGGGGACAGGGCGTCCTACGAGCAGTACTTC. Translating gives CAWGDRASYEQYF.

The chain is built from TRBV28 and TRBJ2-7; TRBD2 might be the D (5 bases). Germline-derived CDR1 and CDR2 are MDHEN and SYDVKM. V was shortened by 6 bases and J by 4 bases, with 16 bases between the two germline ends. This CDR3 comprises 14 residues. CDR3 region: CASSRPGLTYEQYF. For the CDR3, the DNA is TGTGCCAGCAGCCGCCCCGGACTTACTTACGAGCAGTACTTC.

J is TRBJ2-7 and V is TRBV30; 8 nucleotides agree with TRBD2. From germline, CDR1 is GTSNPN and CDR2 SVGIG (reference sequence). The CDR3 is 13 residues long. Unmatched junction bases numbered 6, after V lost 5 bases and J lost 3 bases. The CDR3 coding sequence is TGTGCCTGGGAAGGACTAGCTGGCTACGAGCAGTACTTC. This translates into CAWEGLAGYEQYF.

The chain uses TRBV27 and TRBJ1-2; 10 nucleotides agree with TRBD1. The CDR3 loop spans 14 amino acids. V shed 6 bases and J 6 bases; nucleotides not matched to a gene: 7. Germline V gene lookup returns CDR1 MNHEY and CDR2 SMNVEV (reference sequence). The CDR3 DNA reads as TGTGCCAGCAGCCGACAGGGGGCCAGCGATGGCTACACCTTC. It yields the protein CASSRQGASDGYTF.

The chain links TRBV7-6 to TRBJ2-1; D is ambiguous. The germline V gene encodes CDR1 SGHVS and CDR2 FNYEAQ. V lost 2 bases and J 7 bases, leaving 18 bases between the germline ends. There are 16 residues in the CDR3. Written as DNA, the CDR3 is TGTGCCAGCAGCTTATCGTCTAGACCGATACTTAATGAGCAGTTCTTC. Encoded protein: CASSLSSRPILNEQFF.

CDR3 bases: TGTGCCAGCAGCTTGGTCCAGGGGAGGTCCTACAATGAGCAGTTCTTC. Its translation: CASSLVQGRSYNEQFF. The chain employs TRBV5-6 and TRBJ2-1; D tentatively reads TRBD1 or TRBD2 (6 bases each). CDR1 SGHDT and CDR2 YYEEEE come from the germline V gene. The V end was cut by 0 bases, the J end by 1 base, with 11 bases between. CDR3 length: 16 residues.

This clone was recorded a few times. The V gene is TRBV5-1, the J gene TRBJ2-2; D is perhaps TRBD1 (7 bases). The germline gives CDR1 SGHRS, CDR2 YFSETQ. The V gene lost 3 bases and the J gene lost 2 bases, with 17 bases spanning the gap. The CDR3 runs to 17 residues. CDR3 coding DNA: TGCGCCAGCAGCTCACTGGGGGGACAGCCCAACACCGGGGAGCTGTTTTTT. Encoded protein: CASSSLGGQPNTGELFF.

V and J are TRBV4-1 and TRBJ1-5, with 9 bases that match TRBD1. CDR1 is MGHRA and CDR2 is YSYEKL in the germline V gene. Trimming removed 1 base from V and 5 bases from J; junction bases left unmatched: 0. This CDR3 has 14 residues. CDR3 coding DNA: TGCGCCAGCAGCCAAGGACAGGGGGATCAGCCCCAGCATTTT. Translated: CASSQGQGDQPQHF.

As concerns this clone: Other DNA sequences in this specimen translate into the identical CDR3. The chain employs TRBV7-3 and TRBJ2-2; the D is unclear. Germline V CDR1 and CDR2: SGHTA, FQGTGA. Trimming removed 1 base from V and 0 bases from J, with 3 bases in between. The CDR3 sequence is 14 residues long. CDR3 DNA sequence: TGTGCCAGCAGCTTAAGTCCGAACACCGGGGAGCTGTTTTTT. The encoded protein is CASSLSPNTGELFF.

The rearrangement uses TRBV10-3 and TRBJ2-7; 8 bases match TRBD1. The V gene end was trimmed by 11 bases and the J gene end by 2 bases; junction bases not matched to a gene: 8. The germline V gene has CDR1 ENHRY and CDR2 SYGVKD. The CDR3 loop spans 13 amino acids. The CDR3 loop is CAGGQGSPYEQYF. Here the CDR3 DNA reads TGTGCCGGAGGACAGGGTTCTCCCTACGAGCAGTACTTC.

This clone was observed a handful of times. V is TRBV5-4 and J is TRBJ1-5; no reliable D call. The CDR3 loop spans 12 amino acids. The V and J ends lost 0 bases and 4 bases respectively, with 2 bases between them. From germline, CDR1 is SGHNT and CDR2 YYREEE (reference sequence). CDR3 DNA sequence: TGTGCCAGCAGCTTGGATAATCAGCCCCAGCATTTT. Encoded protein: CASSLDNQPQHF. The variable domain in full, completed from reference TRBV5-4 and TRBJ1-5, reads ETGVTQSPTHLIKTRGQQVTLRCSSQSGHNTVSWYQQALGQGPQFIFQYYREEENGRGNFPPRFSGLQFPNYSSELNVNALELDDSALYLCASSLDNQPQHFGDGTRLSIL.

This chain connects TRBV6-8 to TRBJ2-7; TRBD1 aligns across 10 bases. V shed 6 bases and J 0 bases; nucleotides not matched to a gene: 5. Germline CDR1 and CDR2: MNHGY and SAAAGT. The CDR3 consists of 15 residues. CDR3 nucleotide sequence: TGTGCCAGCAGGAAGGGACAGGGGACCTCCTACGAGCAGTACTTC. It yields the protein CASRKGQGTSYEQYF.

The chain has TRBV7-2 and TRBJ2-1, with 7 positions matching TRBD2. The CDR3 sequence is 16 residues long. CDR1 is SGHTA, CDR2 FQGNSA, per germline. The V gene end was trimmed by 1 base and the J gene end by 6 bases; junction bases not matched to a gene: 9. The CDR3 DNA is TGTGCCAGCAGCTTAGGTTCGAGGGAGGGAGGCAATGAGCAGTTCTTC. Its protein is CASSLGSREGGNEQFF.

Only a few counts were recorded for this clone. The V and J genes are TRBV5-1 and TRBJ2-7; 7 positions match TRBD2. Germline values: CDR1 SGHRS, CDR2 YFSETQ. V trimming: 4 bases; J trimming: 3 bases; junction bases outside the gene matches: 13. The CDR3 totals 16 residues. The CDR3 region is CASSPGGVNAIYEQYF. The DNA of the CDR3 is TGCGCCAGCAGCCCGGGGGGAGTCAACGCAATCTACGAGCAGTACTTC.

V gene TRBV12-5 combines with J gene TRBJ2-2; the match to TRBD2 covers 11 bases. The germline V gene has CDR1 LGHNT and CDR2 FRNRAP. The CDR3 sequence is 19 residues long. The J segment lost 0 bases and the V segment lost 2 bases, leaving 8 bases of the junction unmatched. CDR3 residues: CASGLTSGSVNANTGELFF. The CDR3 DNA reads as TGTGCTAGTGGTTTGACTAGCGGGAGCGTCAACGCGAACACCGGGGAGCTGTTTTTT. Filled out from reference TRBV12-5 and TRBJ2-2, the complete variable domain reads DARVTQTPRHKVTEMGQEVTMRCQPILGHNTVFWYRQTMMQGLELLAYFRNRAPLDDSGMPKDRFSAEMPDATLATLKIQPSEPRDSAVYFCASGLTSGSVNANTGELFFGEGSRLTVL.

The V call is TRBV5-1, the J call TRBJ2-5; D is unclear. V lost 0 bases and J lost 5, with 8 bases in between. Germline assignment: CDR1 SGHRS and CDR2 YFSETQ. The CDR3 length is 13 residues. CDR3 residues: CASSLVVGETQYF. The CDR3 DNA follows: TGCGCCAGCAGCTTGGTAGTGGGGGAGACCCAGTACTTC.

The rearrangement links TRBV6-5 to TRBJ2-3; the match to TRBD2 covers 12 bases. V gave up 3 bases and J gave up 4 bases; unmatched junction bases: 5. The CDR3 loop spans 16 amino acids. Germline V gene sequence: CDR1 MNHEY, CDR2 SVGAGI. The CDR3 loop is CASSYKGLAGADTQYF. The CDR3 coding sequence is TGTGCCAGCAGTTATAAGGGACTAGCGGGCGCAGATACGCAGTATTTT.

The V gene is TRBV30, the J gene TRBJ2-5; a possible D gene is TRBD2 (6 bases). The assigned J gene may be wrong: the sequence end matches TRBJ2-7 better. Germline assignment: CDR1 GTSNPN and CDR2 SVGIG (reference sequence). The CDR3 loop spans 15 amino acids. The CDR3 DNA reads TGTGCCTGCCCACGGGAGCGACCATTCTCCTACGAGCAGTACTTC. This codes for CACPRERPFSYEQYF.

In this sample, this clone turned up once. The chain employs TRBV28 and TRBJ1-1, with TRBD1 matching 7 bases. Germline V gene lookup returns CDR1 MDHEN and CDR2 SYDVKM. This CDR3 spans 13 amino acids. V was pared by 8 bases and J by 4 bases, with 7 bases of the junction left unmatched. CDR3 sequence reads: CASFQGGVTEAFF. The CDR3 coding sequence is TGTGCCAGCTTTCAGGGGGGGGTCACTGAAGCTTTCTTT.

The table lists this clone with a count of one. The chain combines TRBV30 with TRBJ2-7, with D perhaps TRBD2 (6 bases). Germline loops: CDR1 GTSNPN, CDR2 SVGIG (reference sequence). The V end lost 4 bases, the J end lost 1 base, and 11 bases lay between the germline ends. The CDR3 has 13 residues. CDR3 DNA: TGTGCCTGGAACGGGGGAGAGTCCTACGAGCAGTACTTC. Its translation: CAWNGGESYEQYF.

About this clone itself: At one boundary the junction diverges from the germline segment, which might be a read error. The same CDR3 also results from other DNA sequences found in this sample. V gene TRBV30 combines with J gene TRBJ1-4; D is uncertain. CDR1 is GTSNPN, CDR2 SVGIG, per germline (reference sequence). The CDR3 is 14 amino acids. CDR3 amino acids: CAWGDTATNEKLFF. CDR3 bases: TGTGCCTGGGGAGACACCGCAACTAATGAAAAGCTGTTTTTT. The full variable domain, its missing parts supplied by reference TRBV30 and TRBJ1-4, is SQTIHQWPATLVQPVGSPLSLECTVEGTSNPNLYWYRQAAGRGLQLLFYSVGIGQISSEVPQNLSASRPQDRQFILSSKKLLLSDSGFYLCAWGDTATNEKLFFGSGTQLSVL.

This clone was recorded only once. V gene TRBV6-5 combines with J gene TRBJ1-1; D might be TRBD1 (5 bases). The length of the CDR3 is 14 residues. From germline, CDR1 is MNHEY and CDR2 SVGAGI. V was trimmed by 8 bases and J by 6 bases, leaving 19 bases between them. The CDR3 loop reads CASGRVSLDAEAFF. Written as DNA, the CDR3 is TGTGCCAGCGGCAGGGTAAGCCTAGATGCTGAAGCTTTCTTT.

CDR3 sequence: CASSNSNQPQHF. CDR3 coding DNA: TGTGCCAGTAGTAATAGCAATCAGCCCCAGCATTTT. This sequence joins TRBV19 and TRBJ1-5; D call uncertain. From germline, CDR1 is LNHDA and CDR2 SQIVND (reference sequence). V was cut by 4 bases and J by 0 bases, with 1 base left in between. The CDR3 runs 12 residues.

The CDR3 DNA sequence: TGTGCCAGCTCACTCAGACAGGTTTTTGATCAGCCCCAGCATTTT. Translation gives CASSLRQVFDQPQHF. The chain employs TRBV18 and TRBJ1-5; tentatively, D is TRBD1 (6 bases). CDR3 length: 15 residues. Germline assignment: CDR1 KGHSH and CDR2 LQKENI. Trimming took off 4 bases at V and 5 bases at J, with 15 bases between the two ends.

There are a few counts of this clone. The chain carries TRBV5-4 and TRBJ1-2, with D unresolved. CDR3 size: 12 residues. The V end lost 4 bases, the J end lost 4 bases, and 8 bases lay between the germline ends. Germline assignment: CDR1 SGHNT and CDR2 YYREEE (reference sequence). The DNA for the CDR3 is TGTGCCAGCAGCCGAGGCCGCTATGGCTACACCTTC. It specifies CASSRGRYGYTF.